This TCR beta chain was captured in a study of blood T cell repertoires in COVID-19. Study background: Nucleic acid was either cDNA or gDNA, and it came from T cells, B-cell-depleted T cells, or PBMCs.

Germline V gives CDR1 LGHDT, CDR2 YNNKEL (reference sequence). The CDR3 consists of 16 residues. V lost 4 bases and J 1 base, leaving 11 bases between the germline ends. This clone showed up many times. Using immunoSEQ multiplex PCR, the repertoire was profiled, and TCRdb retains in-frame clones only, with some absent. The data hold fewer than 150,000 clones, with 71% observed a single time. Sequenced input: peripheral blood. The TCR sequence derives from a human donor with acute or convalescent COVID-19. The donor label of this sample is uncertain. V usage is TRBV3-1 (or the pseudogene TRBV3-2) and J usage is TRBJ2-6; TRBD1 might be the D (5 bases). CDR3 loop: CASSLRRDSGANVLTF. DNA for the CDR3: TGTGCCAGCAGCCTACGCAGGGATTCTGGGGCCAACGTCCTGACTTTC.